Sequencing of this T cell receptor beta chain was carried out in a study of control samples from healthy donors and cancer patients. Method: immunoSEQ multiplex PCR; TCRdb's copy keeps in-frame clones and lacks some. The table has under 200,000 clones, 91% seen once. Germline CDR1 and CDR2: SGHNT and YYREEE (reference sequence). V lost 2 bases, J lost 0 bases, and 5 bases stayed unmatched. The length of the CDR3 is 17 residues. The chain is built from TRBV5-4 and TRBJ2-3; 11 bases fit TRBD2. This receptor was identified in a woman in her 30s in good health. Sequencing used blood. The CDR3 DNA follows: TGTGCCAGCAGCTTTAAACTAGCGGGAGCTAGCACAGATACGCAGTATTTT. It codes for CASSFKLAGASTDTQYF.